This TCR beta chain was captured by sequencing in a study of CD4+ T cells in melanoma. The table came from immunoSEQ multiplex PCR; TCRdb's copy has only in-frame clones and leaves some out. The data show nearly 50,000 clones, approximately 92% seen once. After removal of 3 bases from V and 3 bases from J, the junction contained 15 bases not matched to a gene. CDR3 size: 19 residues. The germline gives CDR1 LNHNV, CDR2 YYDKDF (reference sequence). Specimen: peripheral blood. This chain links TRBV15 with TRBJ2-2, with 8 bases aligning to TRBD1. The receptor was derived from a human donor with melanoma. The CDR3 sequence is CATSSTKVAGQEYTGELFF. The DNA for the CDR3 is TGTGCCACCAGCAGTACCAAGGTCGCGGGACAGGAGTACACCGGGGAGCTGTTTTTT.